The 12 T cell receptor beta chains reported below all come from one sample, sequenced in a study of cytomegalovirus exposure and HLA in healthy donors. PCR employed 60 Vbeta and 13 Jbeta primers. TCRdb keeps only in-frame clones here, not all; method: immunoSEQ multiplex PCR. The table shows 150,000 to 200,000 clones, with roughly three quarters occurring only once. What was sequenced was PBMCs. The origin of the receptors is a woman between 50 and 59 years old in good health and CMV-seronegative.

This rearrangement joins TRBV16 to TRBJ2-7; tentative D call: TRBD1 (6 bases). The CDR3 consists of 13 residues. In germline, CDR1 is KGHSY, CDR2 FQNENV. The V end lost 0 bases, the J end lost 4 bases, and 7 bases lay between the germline ends. CDR3 nucleotide sequence: TGTGCCAGCAGCCAATCCCAGGGGTACGAGCAGTACTTC. Translating it yields CASSQSQGYEQYF.

Here the CDR3 DNA reads TGTGCCAGCAGCTTGGCCCCCCGGGAGGAGACCCAGTACTTC. Its protein product is CASSLAPREETQYF. The J gene is TRBJ2-5, the V gene TRBV7-9, with D perhaps TRBD2 (6 bases). The V and J ends lost 3 bases and 5 bases respectively, with 13 bases between them. The CDR3 contains 14 residues. Germline CDR1 reads SEHNR; CDR2 reads FQNEAQ (reference sequence).

This chain uses TRBV7-3 with TRBJ1-5, with 10 bases lining up with TRBD1. Trimming cost V 5 bases and J 9 bases; bases outside gene matches: 4. The CDR3 is made up of 13 amino acids. The germline V gene has CDR1 SGHTA and CDR2 FQGTGA. CDR3 protein: CASSVGQGRPQHF. CDR3 coding DNA: TGTGCCAGCAGCGTGGGACAGGGGCGGCCCCAGCATTTT.

This chain joins TRBV6-6 and TRBJ1-2; D is undetermined. V was clipped by 0 bases and J by 4 bases, with 12 bases between them. The germline CDR1 and CDR2 sequences are MNHNY and SVGAGI (reference sequence). The CDR3 loop spans 15 amino acids. CDR3 protein: CASSYSVYSGYGYTF. Written as DNA, the CDR3 is TGTGCCAGCAGTTACTCTGTCTATTCGGGCTATGGCTACACCTTC.

With respect to this clone: Compared with germline, one end of the junction differs, possibly owing to a read error. The chain couples TRBV5-1 to TRBJ1-1; unclear D gene. The CDR3 is made up of 17 amino acids. Germline V lookup: CDR1 SGHRS, CDR2 YFSETQ. The DNA of the CDR3 is TGCGCCAGCGGTTCCCGTGGCGGCTCCCTCATGAACGCTGAAGCTTTCTTT. This codes for CASGSRGGSLMNAEAFF.

The chain joins TRBV6-6 to TRBJ2-7; no clear D gene. CDR3 length: 13 residues. Looked up from germline, CDR1 is MNHNY and CDR2 is SVGAGI (reference sequence). The V end lost 5 bases, the J end lost 0 bases, and 8 bases lay between the germline ends. In nucleotides, the CDR3 is TGTGCCAGCAGTCCCACGAGCTCCTACGAGCAGTACTTC. Protein: CASSPTSSYEQYF.

The chain has TRBV30 and TRBJ1-2; 7 bases fit TRBD1. The trim removed 0 bases at V and 6 bases at J, leaving 10 bases unmatched. CDR1 GTSNPN and CDR2 SVGIG come from the germline V gene (reference sequence). The length of the CDR3 is 15 residues. The CDR3 sequence: CAWSVRTGQTHGYTF. DNA for the CDR3: TGTGCCTGGAGTGTACGGACAGGCCAAACTCATGGCTACACCTTC.

A single count supports this clone. The chain recombines TRBV7-9 with TRBJ1-5; D perhaps matches TRBD1 (5 bases). Germline assignment: CDR1 SEHNR and CDR2 FQNEAQ (reference sequence). Trimming removed 2 bases from V and 6 bases from J, with 17 bases in between. This CDR3 spans 16 amino acids. Here the CDR3 reads CASSLSGAGISQPQHF. For the CDR3, the DNA is TGTGCCAGCAGCTTAAGCGGGGCAGGGATAAGTCAGCCCCAGCATTTT.

This chain links TRBV5-1 with TRBJ2-1; 9 bases are shared with TRBD2. V lost 5 bases to trimming and J lost 6 bases; unmatched junction nucleotides: 9. The germline V gene encodes CDR1 SGHRS and CDR2 YFSETQ. This CDR3 spans 15 amino acids. This CDR3 reads CASRPLAGMINEQFF. CDR3 nucleotide sequence: TGCGCCAGCAGGCCCCTAGCGGGAATGATCAATGAGCAGTTCTTC.

The chain employs TRBV29-1 and TRBJ1-2; tentatively, D is TRBD1 (6 bases). The CDR3 totals 11 residues. Germline-derived CDR1 and CDR2 are SQVTM and ANQGSEA. Trimming took off 5 bases at V and 8 bases at J, with 12 bases between the two ends. The CDR3, as DNA: TGCAGCGTTCTGGACAGAGGGGGCTACACCTTC. Protein: CSVLDRGGYTF.

The genes are TRBV19 and TRBJ1-1; no firm D call. Trimming took 7 bases from V and 1 from J, leaving 16 bases between them. There are 15 residues in the CDR3. CDR1 LNHDA and CDR2 SQIVND come from the germline V gene (reference sequence). CDR3 loop: CASTQGTVGNTEAFF. CDR3 DNA sequence: TGTGCCAGTACCCAAGGAACAGTCGGGAACACTGAAGCTTTCTTT.

The chain uses TRBV9 and TRBJ2-1; maybe TRBD1 (7 bases). Deletions cut 3 bases from V and 6 bases from J, with 16 bases between. Germline CDR1 SGDLS, CDR2 YYNGEE. This CDR3 has 15 amino acids. The CDR3 region is CASSGDPGGINEQFF. The CDR3 DNA is TGTGCCAGCAGCGGTGACCCAGGGGGGATCAATGAGCAGTTCTTC.